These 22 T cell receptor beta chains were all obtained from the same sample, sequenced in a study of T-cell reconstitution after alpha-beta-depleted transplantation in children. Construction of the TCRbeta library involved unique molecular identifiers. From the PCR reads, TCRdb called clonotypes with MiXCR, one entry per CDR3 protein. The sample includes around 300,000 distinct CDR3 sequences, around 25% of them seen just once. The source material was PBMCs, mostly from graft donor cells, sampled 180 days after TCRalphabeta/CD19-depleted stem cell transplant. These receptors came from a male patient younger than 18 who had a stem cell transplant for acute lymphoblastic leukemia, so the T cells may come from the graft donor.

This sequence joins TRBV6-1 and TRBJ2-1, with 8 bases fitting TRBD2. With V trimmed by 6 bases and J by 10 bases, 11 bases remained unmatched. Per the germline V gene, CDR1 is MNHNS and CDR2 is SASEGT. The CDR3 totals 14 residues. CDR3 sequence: CASRPWGVAGEQFF. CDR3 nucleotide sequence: TGTGCCAGCAGACCCTGGGGCGTAGCGGGAGAGCAGTTCTTC.

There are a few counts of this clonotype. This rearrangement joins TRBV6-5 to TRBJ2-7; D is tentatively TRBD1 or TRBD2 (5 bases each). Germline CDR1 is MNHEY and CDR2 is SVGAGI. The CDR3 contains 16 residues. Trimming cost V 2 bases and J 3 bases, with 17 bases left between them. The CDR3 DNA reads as TGTGCCAGCAGTTACCGAATCCCCGGGACCCACTACGAGCAGTACTTC. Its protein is CASSYRIPGTHYEQYF.

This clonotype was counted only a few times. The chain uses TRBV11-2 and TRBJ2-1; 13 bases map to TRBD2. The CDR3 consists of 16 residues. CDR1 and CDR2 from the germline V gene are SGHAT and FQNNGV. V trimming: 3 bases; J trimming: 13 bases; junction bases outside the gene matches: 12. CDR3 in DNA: TGTGCCAGCAGCTTGGGCATCGGACTAGCGGGAGAGGATCAGTTCTTC. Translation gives CASSLGIGLAGEDQFF.

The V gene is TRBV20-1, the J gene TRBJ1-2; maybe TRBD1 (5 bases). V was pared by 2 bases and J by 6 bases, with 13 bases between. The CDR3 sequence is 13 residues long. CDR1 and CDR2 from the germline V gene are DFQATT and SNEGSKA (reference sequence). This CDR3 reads CSARLAGSNGYTF. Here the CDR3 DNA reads TGCAGTGCTAGATTAGCAGGGAGTAATGGCTACACCTTC.

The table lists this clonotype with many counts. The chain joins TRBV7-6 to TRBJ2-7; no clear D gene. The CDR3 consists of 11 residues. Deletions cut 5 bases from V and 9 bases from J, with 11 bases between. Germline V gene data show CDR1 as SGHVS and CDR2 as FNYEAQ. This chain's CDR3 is CASSDLEVQYF. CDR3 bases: TGTGCCAGCAGCGACTTGGAAGTGCAGTACTTC.

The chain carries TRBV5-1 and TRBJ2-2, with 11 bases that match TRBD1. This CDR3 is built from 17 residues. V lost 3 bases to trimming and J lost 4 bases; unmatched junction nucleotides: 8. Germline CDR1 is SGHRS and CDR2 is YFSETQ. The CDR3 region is CASSSDPGTGGTGELFF. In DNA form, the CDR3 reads TGCGCCAGCAGCTCTGATCCTGGGACAGGGGGCACCGGGGAGCTGTTTTTT.

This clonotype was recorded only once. Here the CDR3 DNA reads TGCAGTGCTATTATTCCCCTACAGGGTGGGACCGGGGAGCTGTTTTTT. Amino acids: CSAIIPLQGGTGELFF. V gene TRBV20-1 combines with J gene TRBJ2-2; a weak D match, TRBD1 (6 bases). This CDR3 is 16 amino acids long. Per germline, CDR1 DFQATT and CDR2 SNEGSKA (reference sequence). V was cut by 4 bases and J by 5 bases, with 20 bases left in between.

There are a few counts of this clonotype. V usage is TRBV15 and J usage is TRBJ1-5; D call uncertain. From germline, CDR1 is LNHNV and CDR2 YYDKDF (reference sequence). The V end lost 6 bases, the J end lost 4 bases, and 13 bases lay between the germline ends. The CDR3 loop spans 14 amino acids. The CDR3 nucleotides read TGTGCCACCAGAGTAGGGCACCTTAATCAGCCCCAGCATTTT. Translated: CATRVGHLNQPQHF.

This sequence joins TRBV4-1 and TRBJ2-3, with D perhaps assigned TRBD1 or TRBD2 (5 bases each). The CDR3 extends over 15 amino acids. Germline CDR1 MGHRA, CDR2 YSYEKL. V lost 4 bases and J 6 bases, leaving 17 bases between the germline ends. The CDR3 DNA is TGCGCCAGCAGCCCTTCCGGGACCCTGCTGGATACGCAGTATTTT. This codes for CASSPSGTLLDTQYF.

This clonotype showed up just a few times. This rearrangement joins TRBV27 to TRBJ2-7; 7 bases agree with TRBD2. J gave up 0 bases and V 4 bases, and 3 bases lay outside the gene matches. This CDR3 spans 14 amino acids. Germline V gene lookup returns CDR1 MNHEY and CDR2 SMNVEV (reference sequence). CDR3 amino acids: CASSWEGSSYEQYF. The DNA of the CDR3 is TGTGCCAGCAGTTGGGAGGGCAGCTCCTACGAGCAGTACTTC.

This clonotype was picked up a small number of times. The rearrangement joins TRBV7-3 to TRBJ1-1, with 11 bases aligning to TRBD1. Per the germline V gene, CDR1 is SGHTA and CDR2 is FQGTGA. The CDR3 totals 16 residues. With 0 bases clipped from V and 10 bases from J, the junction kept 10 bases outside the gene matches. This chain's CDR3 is CASSLTPGTGGRVAFF. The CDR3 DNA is TGTGCCAGCAGCTTAACTCCCGGGACAGGGGGACGGGTAGCTTTCTTT.

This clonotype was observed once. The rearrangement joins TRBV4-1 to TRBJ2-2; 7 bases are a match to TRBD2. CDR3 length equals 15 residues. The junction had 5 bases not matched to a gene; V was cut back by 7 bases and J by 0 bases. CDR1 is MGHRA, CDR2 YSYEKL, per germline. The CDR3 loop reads CASKAGRTNTGELFF. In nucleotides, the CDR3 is TGCGCCAGCAAAGCCGGGAGGACGAACACCGGGGAGCTGTTTTTT.

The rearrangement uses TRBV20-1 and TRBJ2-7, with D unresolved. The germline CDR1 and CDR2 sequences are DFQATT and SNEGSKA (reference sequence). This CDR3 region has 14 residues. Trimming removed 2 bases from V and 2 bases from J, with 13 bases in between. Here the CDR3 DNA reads TGCAGTGCTAGAACCTTCAGTGCGACCTACGAGCAGTACTTC. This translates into CSARTFSATYEQYF.

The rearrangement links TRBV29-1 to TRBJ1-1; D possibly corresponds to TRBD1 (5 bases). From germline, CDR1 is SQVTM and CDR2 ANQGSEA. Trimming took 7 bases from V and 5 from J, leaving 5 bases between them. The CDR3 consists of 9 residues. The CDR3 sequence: CSGGTEAFF. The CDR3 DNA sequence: TGCAGCGGGGGGACTGAAGCTTTCTTT.

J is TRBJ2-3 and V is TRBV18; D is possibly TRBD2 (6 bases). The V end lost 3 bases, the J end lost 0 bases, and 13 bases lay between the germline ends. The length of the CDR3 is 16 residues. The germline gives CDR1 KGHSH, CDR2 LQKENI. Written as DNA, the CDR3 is TGTGCCAGCTCACCGGGAGGCGGGCGTAGCACAGATACGCAGTATTTT. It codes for CASSPGGGRSTDTQYF. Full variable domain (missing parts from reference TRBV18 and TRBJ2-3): NAGVMQNPRHLVRRRGQEARLRCSPMKGHSHVYWYRQLPEEGLKFMVYLQKENIIDESGMPKERFSAEFPKEGPSILRIQQVVRGDSAAYFCASSPGGGRSTDTQYFGPGTRLTVL.

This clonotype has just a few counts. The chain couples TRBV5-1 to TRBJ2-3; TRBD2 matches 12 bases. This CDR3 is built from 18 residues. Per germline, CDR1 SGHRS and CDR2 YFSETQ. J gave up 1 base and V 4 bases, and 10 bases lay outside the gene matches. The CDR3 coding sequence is TGCGCCAGCAGCACCGGACTAGCGGGGCGGAGTCGCACAGATACGCAGTATTTT. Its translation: CASSTGLAGRSRTDTQYF.

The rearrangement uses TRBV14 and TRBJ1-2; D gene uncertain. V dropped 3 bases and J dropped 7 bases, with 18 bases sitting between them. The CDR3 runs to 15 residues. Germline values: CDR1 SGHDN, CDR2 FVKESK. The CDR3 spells CASSHASRLRGGYTF. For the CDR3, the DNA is TGTGCCAGCAGCCACGCTTCGAGGCTTCGAGGTGGCTACACCTTC.

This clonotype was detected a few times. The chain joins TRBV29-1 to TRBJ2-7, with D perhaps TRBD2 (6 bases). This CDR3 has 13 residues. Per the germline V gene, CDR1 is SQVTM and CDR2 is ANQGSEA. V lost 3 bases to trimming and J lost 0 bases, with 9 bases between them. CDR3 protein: CSVEARDSYEQYF. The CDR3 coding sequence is TGCAGCGTTGAGGCGCGGGACTCCTACGAGCAGTACTTC.

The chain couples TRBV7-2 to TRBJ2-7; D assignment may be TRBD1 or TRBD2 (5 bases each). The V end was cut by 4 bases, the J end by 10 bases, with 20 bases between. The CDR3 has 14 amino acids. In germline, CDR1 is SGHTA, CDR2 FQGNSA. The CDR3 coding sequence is TGTGCCAGCAGCTCCCCCGGGACCACCGTGCCCCAGTACTTC. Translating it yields CASSSPGTTVPQYF.

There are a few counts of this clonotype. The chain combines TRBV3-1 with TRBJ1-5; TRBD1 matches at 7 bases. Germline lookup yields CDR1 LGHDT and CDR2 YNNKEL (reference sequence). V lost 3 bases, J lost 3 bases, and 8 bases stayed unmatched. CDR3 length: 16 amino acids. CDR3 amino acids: CASSQGTGALNQPQHF. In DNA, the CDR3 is TGTGCCAGCAGCCAGGGAACAGGGGCCCTCAATCAGCCCCAGCATTTT.

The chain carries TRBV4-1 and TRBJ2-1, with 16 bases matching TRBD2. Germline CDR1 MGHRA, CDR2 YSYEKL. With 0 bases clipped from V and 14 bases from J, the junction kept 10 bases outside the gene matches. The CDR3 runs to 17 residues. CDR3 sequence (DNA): TGCGCCAGCAGCCAAGATTGGGGGACTAGCGGGAGGGCCCCTGAGTTCTTC. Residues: CASSQDWGTSGRAPEFF.

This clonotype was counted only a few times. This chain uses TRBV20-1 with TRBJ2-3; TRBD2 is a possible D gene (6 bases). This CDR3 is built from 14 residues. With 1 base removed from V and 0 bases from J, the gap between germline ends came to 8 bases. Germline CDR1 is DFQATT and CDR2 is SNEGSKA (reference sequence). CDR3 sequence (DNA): TGCAGTGCTAGAGGGGGGACTAGCACAGATACGCAGTATTTT. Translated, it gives CSARGGTSTDTQYF.